The rows below give T cell receptor beta chains drawn from one sample of a study of shared clonotypes between healthy human individuals. TCRdb keeps only in-frame clones here, not all; method: immunoSEQ multiplex PCR. The table lists about 990,000 clones, around 78% of them singletons. The sample taken for sequencing was memory CD4+ T cells from PBMCs. The source is a man aged 18 to 29 in good health. Some clones in this sample may be carry-over from other donors' samples. CDR3s include the opening cysteine and the closing phenylalanine or tryptophan. D genes are given only for firm matches. Clone size is stated in some rows and not others, as once, few, many or a class when expanded.

clone_size,cdr3_length,d_call,v_call,j_call,cdr3_aa,cdr3_nt
-,15,TRBD1,TRBV7-2,TRBJ1-1,CASSPRQGVNTEAFF,TGTGCCAGCAGCCCCCGACAGGGGGTGAACACTGAAGCTTTCTTT
few,16,TRBD2,TRBV2,TRBJ2-7,CASSVSSGMGSYEQYF,TGTGCCAGCAGTGTATCCAGCGGGATGGGGTCCTACGAGCAGTACTTC
-,13,TRBD1,TRBV9,TRBJ1-2,CASSPRTGSGYTF,TGTGCCAGCAGCCCCCGGACAGGCTCTGGCTACACCTTC
once,16,-,TRBV5-5,TRBJ1-3,CASSLGQPRSGNTIYF,TGTGCCAGCAGCTTGGGACAACCTCGCTCTGGAAACACCATATATTTT
few,14,-,TRBV19,TRBJ1-1,CASNFGGQGTEAFF,TGTGCCAGTAACTTCGGGGGCCAGGGGACTGAAGCTTTCTTT
-,17,-,TRBV9,TRBJ2-7,CASSVGQGRLNTYEQYF,TGTGCCAGCAGCGTAGGGCAGGGAAGGCTCAATACCTACGAGCAGTACTTC
-,15,TRBD2,TRBV2,TRBJ2-1,CASSETSGGYNEQFF,TGTGCCAGCAGTGAAACTAGCGGGGGCTACAATGAGCAGTTCTTC
-,13,TRBD1,TRBV28,TRBJ2-7,CASSADRGREQYF,TGTGCCAGCAGTGCGGACAGGGGGCGAGAGCAGTACTTC
-,12,-,TRBV28,TRBJ2-1,CASSPRANEQFF,TGTGCCAGCAGTCCTAGAGCGAATGAGCAGTTCTTC
-,14,TRBD1,TRBV5-1,TRBJ2-2,CATRGTTNTGELFF,TGCGCCACCAGGGGGACAACGAACACCGGGGAGCTGTTTTTT
-,16,-,TRBV7-9,TRBJ1-4,CASSLLVPGANEKLFF,TGTGCCAGCAGCTTATTGGTCCCGGGGGCTAATGAAAAACTGTTTTTT
-,15,-,TRBV19,TRBJ1-2,CASSIGLGQNYGYTF,TGTGCCAGTAGTATAGGCCTGGGACAAAACTATGGCTACACCTTC
once,15,-,TRBV15,TRBJ1-3,CATSIGGVPGNTIYF,TGTGCCACCAGCATAGGAGGGGTTCCTGGAAACACCATATATTTT
-,11,-,TRBV28,TRBJ1-3,CASSSGNTIYF,TGTGCCAGCAGCTCTGGAAACACCATATATTTT
-,14,-,TRBV18,TRBJ2-1,CASSPWTANNEQFF,TGTGCCAGCTCGCCCTGGACTGCTAACAATGAGCAGTTCTTC
-,13,-,TRBV5-6,TRBJ1-1,CASSRGPNTEAFF,TGTGCCAGCAGCCGGGGTCCCAACACTGAAGCTTTCTTT
-,14,-,TRBV5-1,TRBJ2-5,CASSLDLGQETQYF,TGCGCCAGCAGCTTGGACCTAGGACAAGAGACCCAGTACTTC
few,14,-,TRBV15,TRBJ2-5,CATSRDSSIETQYF,TGTGCCACCAGCAGAGATAGTAGCATAGAGACCCAGTACTTC
-,14,-,TRBV6-6,TRBJ1-4,CASSYSLRWGKLFF,TGTGCCAGCAGTTACTCGCTTAGATGGGGAAAACTGTTTTTT
once,14,-,TRBV6-1,TRBJ2-5,CASSVTWPPETQYF,TGTGCCAGCAGTGTCACGTGGCCCCCAGAGACCCAGTACTTC
once,15,-,TRBV18,TRBJ1-1,CASSPYPRGDTEAFF,TGTGCCAGCTCACCATACCCGAGAGGGGACACTGAAGCTTTCTTT
-,14,-,TRBV5-1,TRBJ2-7,CASSQQGGSYEQYF,TGCGCCAGCAGCCAGCAGGGGGGGTCCTACGAGCAGTACTTC
-,16,TRBD2,TRBV7-8,TRBJ2-7,CASSSGLAASSYEQYF,TGTGCCAGCAGCTCGGGACTAGCGGCAAGCTCCTACGAGCAGTACTTC
once,15,-,TRBV7-8,TRBJ2-7,CASSLMAALEYEQYF,TGTGCCAGCAGCTTAATGGCGGCCCTTGAGTACGAGCAGTACTTC
-,17,TRBD1,TRBV30,TRBJ1-5,CAWADRSGTYSNQPQHF,TGTGCCTGGGCGGACAGGTCAGGGACCTATAGCAATCAGCCCCAGCATTTT
-,14,TRBD2,TRBV7-9,TRBJ2-7,CASSGGLAGDEQYF,TGTGCCAGCAGCGGAGGACTAGCGGGAGACGAGCAGTACTTC